This T cell receptor (beta chain) is drawn from a study of T cells in Graves' hyperthyroidism and ophthalmopathy. Findings and caveats of the study: Blood also showed most of the thyroid clonotypes that were expanded above 0.001. Using 13 V-J features, a model discriminated ophthalmopathy from stable hyperthyroidism.

Regions amplified from RNA transcripts were the TCR beta CDR3 regions. In the first-round RT-PCR of the TCR CDR3, the HTBI primer set was used. TCRdb reanalysed the multiplex PCR reads using MiXCR and keeps one entry per CDR3 protein. The table lists about 560,000 distinct CDR3 sequences, 46% of them singletons. No ophthalmopathy progression within 18 months constituted stable Graves' hyperthyroidism. Patients aged 18 to 65 had newly diagnosed hyperthyroidism that had lasted under 2 months. The junction had 10 bases not matched to a gene; V was cut back by 6 bases and J by 3 bases. The germline V gene has CDR1 SNHLY and CDR2 FYNNEI. The CDR3 is made up of 15 amino acids. As for this clonotype: Its antigen remains unidentified. Because it lacks the conserved phenylalanine or tryptophan at the end, this CDR3 is likely a read error.

The sequencing sample was made of peripheral blood or thyroid tissue (not recorded which). The origin of this receptor is a woman aged 18-29 years with Graves' hyperthyroidism. V is TRBV2 and J is TRBJ1-2; 7 nucleotides agree with TRBD1. In DNA, the CDR3 is TGTGCCAGCAGCTTAGGGACAGAAGGTGACTATGGCTACACCCTC. It translates to CASSLGTEGDYGYTL.